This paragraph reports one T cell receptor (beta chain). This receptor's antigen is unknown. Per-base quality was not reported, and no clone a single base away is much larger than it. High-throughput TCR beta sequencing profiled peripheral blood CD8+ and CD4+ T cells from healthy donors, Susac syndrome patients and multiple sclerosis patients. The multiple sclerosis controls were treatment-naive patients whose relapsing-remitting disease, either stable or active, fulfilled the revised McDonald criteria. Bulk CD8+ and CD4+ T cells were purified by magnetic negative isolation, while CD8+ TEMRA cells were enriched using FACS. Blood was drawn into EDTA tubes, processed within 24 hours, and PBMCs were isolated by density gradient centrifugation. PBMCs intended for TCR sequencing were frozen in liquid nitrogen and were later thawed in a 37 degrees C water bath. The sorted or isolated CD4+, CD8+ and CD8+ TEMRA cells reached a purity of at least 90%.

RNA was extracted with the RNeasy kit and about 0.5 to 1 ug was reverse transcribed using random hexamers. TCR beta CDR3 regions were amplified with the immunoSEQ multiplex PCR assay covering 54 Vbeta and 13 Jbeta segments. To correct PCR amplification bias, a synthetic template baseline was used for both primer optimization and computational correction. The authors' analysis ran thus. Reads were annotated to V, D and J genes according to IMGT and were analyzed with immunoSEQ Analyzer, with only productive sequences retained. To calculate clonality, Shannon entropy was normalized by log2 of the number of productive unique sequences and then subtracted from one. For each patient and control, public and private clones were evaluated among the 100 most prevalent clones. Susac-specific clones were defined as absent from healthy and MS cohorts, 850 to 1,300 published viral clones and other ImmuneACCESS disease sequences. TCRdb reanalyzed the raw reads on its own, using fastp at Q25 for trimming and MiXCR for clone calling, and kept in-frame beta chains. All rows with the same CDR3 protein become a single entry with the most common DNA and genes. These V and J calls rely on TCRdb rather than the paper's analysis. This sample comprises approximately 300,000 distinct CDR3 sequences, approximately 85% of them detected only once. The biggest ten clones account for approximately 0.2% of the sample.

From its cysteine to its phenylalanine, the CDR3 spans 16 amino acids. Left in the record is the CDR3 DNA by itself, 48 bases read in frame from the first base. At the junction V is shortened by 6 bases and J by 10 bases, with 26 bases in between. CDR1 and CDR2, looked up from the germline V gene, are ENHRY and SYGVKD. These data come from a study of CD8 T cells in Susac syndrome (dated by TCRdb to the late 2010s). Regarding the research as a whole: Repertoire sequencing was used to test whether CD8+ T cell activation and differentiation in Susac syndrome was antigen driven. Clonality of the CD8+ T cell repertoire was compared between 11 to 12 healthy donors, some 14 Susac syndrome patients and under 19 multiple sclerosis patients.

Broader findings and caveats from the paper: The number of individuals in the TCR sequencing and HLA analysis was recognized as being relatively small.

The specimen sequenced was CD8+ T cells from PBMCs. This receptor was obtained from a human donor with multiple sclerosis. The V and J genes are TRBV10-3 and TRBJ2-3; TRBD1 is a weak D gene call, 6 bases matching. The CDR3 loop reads CAIREPGTPSIWPQYF. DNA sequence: TGTGCCATCAGAGAACCCGGGACACCCAGTATTTGGCCGCAGTATTTT.